The rows below give T cell receptor beta chains drawn from one sample of a study of T cell responses to AZD1222 COVID-19 vaccine. Generated by immunoSEQ multiplex PCR, the TCRdb table keeps only in-frame clones and is missing some. The sample holds roughly 170,000 clones, roughly 87% seen once. The sequencing here drew on peripheral blood, taken on day 0 of AZD1222 vaccination. These TCRs come from an adult in good health. Each CDR3 is given with its conserved first and last residue. Each record gives: clone size, V gene, D gene, J gene, CDR3 protein, CDR3 DNA. A D gene is named only where the DNA matches it firmly. The size field is filled for only some rows; it gives once, few, many or a size class.

abundance: NA
v_gene: TRBV2
d_gene: TRBD2
j_gene: TRBJ2-3
CDR3aa: CASKAGETDTQYF
CDR3nt: TGTGCCAGCAAGGCGGGAGAAACAGATACGCAGTATTTT

abundance: once
v_gene: TRBV7-9
d_gene: TRBD1
j_gene: TRBJ1-6
CDR3aa: CASSQGQGISSPLHF
CDR3nt: TGTGCCAGCAGCCAGGGACAGGGCATTTCTTCACCCCTCCACTTT

abundance: NA
v_gene: TRBV18
d_gene: NA
j_gene: TRBJ1-2
CDR3aa: CASSPDQDSYGYTF
CDR3nt: TGTGCCAGCTCACCGGATCAAGACTCCTATGGCTACACCTTC

abundance: NA
v_gene: TRBV18
d_gene: NA
j_gene: TRBJ2-1
CDR3aa: CASSPPERTPTYNEQFF
CDR3nt: TGTGCCAGCTCACCACCGGAGAGGACCCCTACCTACAATGAGCAGTTCTTC

abundance: NA
v_gene: TRBV5-6
d_gene: NA
j_gene: TRBJ2-4
CDR3aa: CASSYVGKNIQYF
CDR3nt: TGTGCCAGCAGCTATGTAGGCAAAAACATTCAGTACTTC

abundance: NA
v_gene: TRBV6-1
d_gene: NA
j_gene: TRBJ1-2
CDR3aa: CASSEASANYGYTF
CDR3nt: TGTGCCAGCAGTGAGGCGTCGGCCAACTATGGCTACACCTTC

abundance: NA
v_gene: TRBV7-2
d_gene: NA
j_gene: TRBJ1-5
CDR3aa: CASSLMQTEDQPQHF
CDR3nt: TGTGCCAGCAGCTTAATGCAGACCGAGGATCAGCCCCAGCATTTT

abundance: few
v_gene: TRBV9
d_gene: TRBD1
j_gene: TRBJ1-6
CDR3aa: CASSSSGEGQGNSPLHF
CDR3nt: TGTGCCAGCAGCTCTAGTGGGGAGGGACAGGGTAATTCACCCCTCCACTTT

abundance: once
v_gene: TRBV7-8
d_gene: TRBD1
j_gene: TRBJ1-3
CDR3aa: CASSLAGQPGNTIYF
CDR3nt: TGTGCCAGCAGCTTAGCGGGACAGCCCGGAAACACCATATATTTT

abundance: NA
v_gene: TRBV21-1
d_gene: NA
j_gene: TRBJ1-2
CDR3aa: CASSKRGQVNYGYTF
CDR3nt: TGTGCCAGCAGCAAAAGGGGACAGGTTAACTATGGCTACACCTTC

abundance: NA
v_gene: TRBV19
d_gene: NA
j_gene: TRBJ1-1
CDR3aa: CASSIDGNTEAFF
CDR3nt: TGTGCCAGTAGTATCGACGGGAACACTGAAGCTTTCTTT

abundance: NA
v_gene: TRBV10-1
d_gene: NA
j_gene: TRBJ1-1
CDR3aa: CARIGQIGTEAFF
CDR3nt: TGCGCCAGGATAGGACAAATCGGAACTGAAGCTTTCTTT

abundance: once
v_gene: TRBV5-5
d_gene: TRBD2
j_gene: TRBJ2-3
CDR3aa: CASSGTSGYTDTQYF
CDR3nt: TGTGCCAGCAGCGGGACTAGCGGGTACACAGATACGCAGTATTTT

abundance: NA
v_gene: TRBV18
d_gene: TRBD2
j_gene: TRBJ2-1
CDR3aa: CASSPRGTSAYNEQFF
CDR3nt: TGTGCCAGCTCACCACGGGGGACTAGCGCATACAATGAGCAGTTCTTC

abundance: NA
v_gene: TRBV12-3/TRBV12-4
d_gene: NA
j_gene: TRBJ2-1
CDR3aa: CASSLSWGNEQFF
CDR3nt: TGTGCCAGCAGCTTGTCATGGGGAAATGAGCAGTTCTTC

abundance: few
v_gene: TRBV9
d_gene: TRBD1
j_gene: TRBJ1-1
CDR3aa: CASSGRTGNTEAFF
CDR3nt: TGTGCCAGCAGCGGACGGACAGGCAACACTGAAGCTTTCTTT

abundance: NA
v_gene: TRBV11-1
d_gene: TRBD2
j_gene: TRBJ2-1
CDR3aa: CASKRLAANNEQFF
CDR3nt: TGTGCCAGCAAACGACTAGCGGCGAACAATGAGCAGTTCTTC

abundance: NA
v_gene: TRBV3-1/TRBV3-2
d_gene: NA
j_gene: TRBJ2-7
CDR3aa: CASSPGAGTYEQYF
CDR3nt: TGTGCCAGCAGCCCTGGGGCTGGAACCTACGAGCAGTACTTC

abundance: NA
v_gene: TRBV7-6
d_gene: TRBD2
j_gene: TRBJ2-1
CDR3aa: CASSLVTSGIGNEQFF
CDR3nt: TGTGCCAGCAGCTTAGTAACTAGCGGGATCGGCAATGAGCAGTTCTTC

abundance: NA
v_gene: TRBV30
d_gene: NA
j_gene: TRBJ1-5
CDR3aa: CAWSLWGARNQPQHF
CDR3nt: TGTGCCTGGAGTCTTTGGGGGGCCAGAAATCAGCCCCAGCATTTT

abundance: few
v_gene: TRBV10-3
d_gene: NA
j_gene: TRBJ2-2
CDR3aa: CAISTGLNTGELFF
CDR3nt: TGTGCCATCAGTACAGGGTTAAACACCGGGGAGCTGTTTTTT

abundance: NA
v_gene: TRBV27
d_gene: NA
j_gene: TRBJ1-6
CDR3aa: CASSFVNSPLHF
CDR3nt: TGTGCCAGCAGTTTTGTGAATTCACCCCTCCACTTT

abundance: few
v_gene: TRBV9
d_gene: NA
j_gene: TRBJ1-2
CDR3aa: CASSALGGYTF
CDR3nt: TGTGCCAGCAGCGCCCTGGGGGGCTACACCTTC

abundance: NA
v_gene: TRBV19
d_gene: NA
j_gene: TRBJ1-1
CDR3aa: CASSTPYDRKNTEAFF
CDR3nt: TGTGCCAGTAGTACTCCGTACGACAGGAAGAACACTGAAGCTTTCTTT

abundance: NA
v_gene: TRBV11-3
d_gene: NA
j_gene: TRBJ2-2
CDR3aa: CASSGRSNSGTGELFF
CDR3nt: TGTGCCAGCAGCGGTCGCTCGAATAGCGGAACCGGGGAGCTGTTTTTT

abundance: NA
v_gene: TRBV5-1
d_gene: TRBD2
j_gene: TRBJ2-7
CDR3aa: CASSLEASGAYEQYF
CDR3nt: TGCGCCAGCAGCTTGGAGGCTAGCGGGGCGTACGAGCAGTACTTC

abundance: NA
v_gene: TRBV24-1
d_gene: TRBD2
j_gene: TRBJ2-1
CDR3aa: CATSDQREGYNEQFF
CDR3nt: TGTGCCACCAGTGATCAGCGGGAGGGGTACAATGAGCAGTTCTTC

abundance: NA
v_gene: TRBV29-1
d_gene: NA
j_gene: TRBJ2-7
CDR3aa: CSVEGTGYEREPYEQYF
CDR3nt: TGCAGCGTTGAAGGGACAGGGTATGAGCGGGAACCCTACGAGCAGTACTTC

abundance: few
v_gene: TRBV28
d_gene: TRBD2
j_gene: TRBJ2-1
CDR3aa: CASRPGGAGGRGEQFF
CDR3nt: TGTGCCAGCAGGCCGGGAGGAGCGGGAGGGCGAGGTGAGCAGTTCTTC

abundance: NA
v_gene: TRBV28
d_gene: NA
j_gene: TRBJ2-2
CDR3aa: CASRTDRFGELFF
CDR3nt: TGTGCCAGCAGGACCGACAGGTTCGGGGAGCTGTTTTTT

abundance: NA
v_gene: TRBV6-1
d_gene: TRBD2
j_gene: TRBJ2-3
CDR3aa: CASSEPGLSGRVTDTQYF
CDR3nt: TGTGCCAGCAGTGAACCCGGCCTTAGCGGGAGGGTCACAGATACGCAGTATTTT

abundance: NA
v_gene: TRBV6-5
d_gene: NA
j_gene: TRBJ2-5
CDR3aa: CASGLFGETQYF
CDR3nt: TGTGCCAGCGGGCTGTTCGGCGAGACCCAGTACTTC

abundance: NA
v_gene: TRBV6-2/TRBV6-3
d_gene: NA
j_gene: TRBJ1-1
CDR3aa: CASSYVFAGMNTEAFF
CDR3nt: TGTGCCAGCAGTTACGTTTTCGCAGGCATGAACACTGAAGCTTTCTTT

abundance: NA
v_gene: TRBV30
d_gene: TRBD2
j_gene: TRBJ2-2
CDR3aa: CAWSGTRNTGELFF
CDR3nt: TGTGCCTGGAGTGGGACTAGGAACACCGGGGAGCTGTTTTTT

abundance: NA
v_gene: TRBV5-1
d_gene: NA
j_gene: TRBJ1-1
CDR3aa: CASSLAWGTKEAFF
CDR3nt: TGCGCCAGCAGCTTGGCTTGGGGCACCAAGGAAGCTTTCTTT